This TCR beta chain was captured in a study of control samples from healthy donors and cancer patients. CDR3 size: 13 residues. Deletions cut 5 bases from V and 7 bases from J, with 12 bases between. Clones were read by immunoSEQ multiplex PCR, and TCRdb kept only the in-frame ones, dropping some. The sample has roughly 120,000 clones; about 93% are singletons. This clone was observed a single time. V usage is TRBV12-3 or TRBV12-4 and J usage is TRBJ1-5, with D possibly being TRBD1 (5 bases). This sequence was found in a man aged 30 to 45 in good health. The sequenced sample consisted of blood. CDR3 sequence reads: CASSPQGIQPQHF. For the CDR3, the DNA is TGTGCCAGCAGTCCGCAGGGTATCCAGCCCCAGCATTTT.